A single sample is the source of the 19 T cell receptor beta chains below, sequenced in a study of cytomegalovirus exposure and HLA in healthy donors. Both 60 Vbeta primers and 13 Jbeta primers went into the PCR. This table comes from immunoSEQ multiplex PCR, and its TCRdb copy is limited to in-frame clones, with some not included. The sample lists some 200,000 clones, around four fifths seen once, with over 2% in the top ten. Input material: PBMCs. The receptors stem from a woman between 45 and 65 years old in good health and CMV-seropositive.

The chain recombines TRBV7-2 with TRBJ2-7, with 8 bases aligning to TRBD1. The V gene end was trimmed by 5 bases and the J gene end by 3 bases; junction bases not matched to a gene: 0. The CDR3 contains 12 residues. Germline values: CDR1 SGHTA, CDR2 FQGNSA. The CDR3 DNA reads TGTGCCAGCAGCGACAGGGGCTACGAGCAGTACTTC. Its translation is CASSDRGYEQYF. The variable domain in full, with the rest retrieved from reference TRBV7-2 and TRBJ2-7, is GAGVSQSPSNKVTEKGKDVELRCDPISGHTALYWYRQSLGQGLEFLIYFQGNSAPDKSGLPSDRFSAERTGGSVSTLTIQRTQQEDSAVYLCASSDRGYEQYFGPGTRLTVT.

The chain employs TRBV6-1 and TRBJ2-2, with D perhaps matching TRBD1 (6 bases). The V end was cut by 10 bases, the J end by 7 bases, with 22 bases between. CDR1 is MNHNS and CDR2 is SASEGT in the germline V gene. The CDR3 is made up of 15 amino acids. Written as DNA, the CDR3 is TGTGCCACCTCGGTGGTGGGGGCGCAGGGCGGGGAGCTGTTTTTT. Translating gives CATSVVGAQGGELFF.

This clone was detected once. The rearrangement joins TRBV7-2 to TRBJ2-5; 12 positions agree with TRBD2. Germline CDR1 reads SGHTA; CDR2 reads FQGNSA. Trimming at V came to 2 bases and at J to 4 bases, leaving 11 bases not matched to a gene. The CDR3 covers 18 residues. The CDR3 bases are TGTGCCAGCAGCTTAACTTTGGCTAGCGGGGGGGCCCGAGAGACCCAGTACTTC. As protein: CASSLTLASGGARETQYF.

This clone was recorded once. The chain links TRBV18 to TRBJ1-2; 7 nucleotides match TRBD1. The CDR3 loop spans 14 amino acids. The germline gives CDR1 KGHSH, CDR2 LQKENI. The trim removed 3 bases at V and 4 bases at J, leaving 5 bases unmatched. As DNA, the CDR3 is TGTGCCAGCTCACCGAACAGGGGAAGCTATGGCTACACCTTC. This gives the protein CASSPNRGSYGYTF. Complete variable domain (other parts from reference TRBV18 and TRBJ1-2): NAGVMQNPRHLVRRRGQEARLRCSPMKGHSHVYWYRQLPEEGLKFMVYLQKENIIDESGMPKERFSAEFPKEGPSILRIQQVVRGDSAAYFCASSPNRGSYGYTFGSGTRLTVV.

CDR3 sequence (DNA): TGTGCCAGCAGCTCTGACAGGGTTACACTTAGCACAGATACGCAGTATTTT. Its protein product is CASSSDRVTLSTDTQYF. V is TRBV5-6 and J is TRBJ2-3, with 7 bases fitting TRBD1. Germline lookup yields CDR1 SGHDT and CDR2 YYEEEE. With 3 bases clipped from V and 0 bases from J, the junction kept 10 bases outside the gene matches. CDR3 size: 17 residues. Together with reference TRBV5-6 and TRBJ2-3, the CDR3 gives the full variable domain: DAGVTQSPTHLIKTRGQQVTLRCSPKSGHDTVSWYQQALGQGPQFIFQYYEEEERQRGNFPDRFSGHQFPNYSSELNVNALLLGDSALYLCASSSDRVTLSTDTQYFGPGTRLTVL.

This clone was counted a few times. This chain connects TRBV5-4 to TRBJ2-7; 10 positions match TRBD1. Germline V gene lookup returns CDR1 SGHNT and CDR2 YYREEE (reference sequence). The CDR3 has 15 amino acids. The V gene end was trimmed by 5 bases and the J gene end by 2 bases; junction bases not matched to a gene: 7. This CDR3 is CASREGTGVPYEQYF. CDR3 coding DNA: TGTGCCAGCAGGGAGGGGACAGGGGTTCCCTACGAGCAGTACTTC.

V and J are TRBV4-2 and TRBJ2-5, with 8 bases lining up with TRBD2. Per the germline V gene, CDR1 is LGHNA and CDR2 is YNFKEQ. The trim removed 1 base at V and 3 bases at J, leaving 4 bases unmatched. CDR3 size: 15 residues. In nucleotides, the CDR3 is TGTGCCAGCAGCCAAGGTATTAGCGGGGAAGAGACCCAGTACTTC. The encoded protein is CASSQGISGEETQYF.

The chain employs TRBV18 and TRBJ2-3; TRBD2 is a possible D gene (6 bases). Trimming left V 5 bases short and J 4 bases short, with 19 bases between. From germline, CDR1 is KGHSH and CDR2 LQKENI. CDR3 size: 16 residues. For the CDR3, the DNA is TGTGCCAGCTCATCCTCCGGGACTCTCTTTTCAGATACGCAGTATTTT. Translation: CASSSSGTLFSDTQYF.

The CDR3, as DNA: TGTGCCAGCAGTTACTCGAGGACAGGTCGAAACTATGGCTACACCTTC. This codes for CASSYSRTGRNYGYTF. The chain has TRBV6-5 and TRBJ1-2, with TRBD1 identical over 7 bases. The ends lost 0 bases at V and 2 bases at J; junction bases unmatched: 6. The CDR3 loop spans 16 amino acids. Germline-derived CDR1 and CDR2 are MNHEY and SVGAGI.

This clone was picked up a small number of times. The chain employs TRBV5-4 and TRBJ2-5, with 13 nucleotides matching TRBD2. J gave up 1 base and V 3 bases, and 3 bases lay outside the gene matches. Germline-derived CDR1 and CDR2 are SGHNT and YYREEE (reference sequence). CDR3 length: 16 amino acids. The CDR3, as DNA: TGTGCCAGCAGCTCCGGACTAGCGGGGGCCCAAGAGACCCAGTACTTC. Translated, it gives CASSSGLAGAQETQYF.

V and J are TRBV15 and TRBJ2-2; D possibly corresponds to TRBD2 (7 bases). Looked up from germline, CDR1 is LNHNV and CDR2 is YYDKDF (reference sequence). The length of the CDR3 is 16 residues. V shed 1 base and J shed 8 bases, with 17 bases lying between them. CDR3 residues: CATSRAETGRGGELFF. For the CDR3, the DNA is TGTGCCACCAGCAGAGCAGAAACAGGGCGGGGGGGGGAGCTGTTTTTT.

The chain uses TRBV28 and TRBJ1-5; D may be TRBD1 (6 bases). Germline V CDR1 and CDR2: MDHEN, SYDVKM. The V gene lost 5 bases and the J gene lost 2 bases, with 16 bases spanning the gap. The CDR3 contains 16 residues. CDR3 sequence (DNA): TGTGCCAGCAGTGGTATGAGTCCAGGGGGCAATCAGCCCCAGCATTTT. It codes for CASSGMSPGGNQPQHF.

The CDR3 DNA reads as TGTGCCAGCTCCACGGGGGGAGGGTACGAGCAGTACTTC. This codes for CASSTGGGYEQYF. The J gene is TRBJ2-7, the V gene TRBV27; 7 positions match TRBD2. The CDR3 has 13 amino acids. Germline CDR1 reads MNHEY; CDR2 reads SMNVEV (reference sequence). Trimming removed 8 bases from V and 4 bases from J; junction bases left unmatched: 8.

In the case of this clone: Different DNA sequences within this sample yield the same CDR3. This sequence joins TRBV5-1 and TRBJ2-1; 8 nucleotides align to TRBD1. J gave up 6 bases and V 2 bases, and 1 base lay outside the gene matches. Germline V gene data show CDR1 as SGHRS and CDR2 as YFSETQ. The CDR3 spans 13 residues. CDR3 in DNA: TGCGCCAGCAGCTTAGGACAGGGCAATGAGCAGTTCTTC. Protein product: CASSLGQGNEQFF.

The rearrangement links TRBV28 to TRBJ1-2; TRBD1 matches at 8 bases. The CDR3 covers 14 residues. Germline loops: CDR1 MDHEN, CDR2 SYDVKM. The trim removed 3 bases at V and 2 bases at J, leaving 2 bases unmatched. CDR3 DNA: TGTGCCAGCAGTTTCCCAGGGGGCAACTATGGCTACACCTTC. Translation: CASSFPGGNYGYTF.

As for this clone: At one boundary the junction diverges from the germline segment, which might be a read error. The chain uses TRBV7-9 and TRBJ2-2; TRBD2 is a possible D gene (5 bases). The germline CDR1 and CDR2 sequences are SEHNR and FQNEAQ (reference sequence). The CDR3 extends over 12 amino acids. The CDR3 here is CSSSTGTGELFF. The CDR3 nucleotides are TGTTCCAGCAGCACGGGGACCGGGGAGCTGTTTTTT. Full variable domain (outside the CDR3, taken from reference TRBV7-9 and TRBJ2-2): DTGVSQNPRHKITKRGQNVTFRCDPISEHNRLYWYRQTLGQGPEFLTYFQNEAQLEKSRLLSDRFSAERPKGSFSTLEIQRTEQGDSAMYLCSSSTGTGELFFGEGSRLTVL.

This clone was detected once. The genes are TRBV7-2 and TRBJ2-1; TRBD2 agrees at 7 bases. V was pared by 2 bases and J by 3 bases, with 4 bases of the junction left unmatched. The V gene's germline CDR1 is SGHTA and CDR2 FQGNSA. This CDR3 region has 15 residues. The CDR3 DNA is TGTGCCAGCAGCTTAAGCGGGGACTACTACAATGAGCAGTTCTTC. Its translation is CASSLSGDYYNEQFF.

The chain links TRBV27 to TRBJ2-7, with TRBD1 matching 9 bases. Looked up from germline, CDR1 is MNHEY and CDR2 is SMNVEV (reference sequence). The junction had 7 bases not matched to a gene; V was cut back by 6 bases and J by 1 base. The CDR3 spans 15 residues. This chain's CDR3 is CASSLTGGASYEQYF. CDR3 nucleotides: TGTGCCAGCAGCCTCACAGGGGGCGCTTCCTACGAGCAGTACTTC.

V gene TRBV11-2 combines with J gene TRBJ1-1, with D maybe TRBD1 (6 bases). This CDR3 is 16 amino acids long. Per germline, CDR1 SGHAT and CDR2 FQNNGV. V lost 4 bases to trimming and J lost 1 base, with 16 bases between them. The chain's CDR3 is CASSWTPQGSNTEAFF. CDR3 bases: TGTGCCAGCAGCTGGACCCCACAGGGATCGAACACTGAAGCTTTCTTT.